This TCR beta chain was captured in a study of patients and donors after allogeneic stem cell transplantation. TCRdb re-called the RT-PCR reads through MiXCR, storing one row per CDR3 protein. The sample holds about a million distinct CDR3 sequences, about a sixth seen once. V trimming: 5 bases; J trimming: 6 bases; junction bases outside the gene matches: 11. Per the germline V gene, CDR1 is SEHNR and CDR2 is FQNEAQ (reference sequence). The CDR3 loop spans 15 amino acids. This clonotype was detected a few times. The sequencing sample was made of blood, either unsorted or a sorted T cell fraction (not recorded which). This sequence joins TRBV7-9 and TRBJ2-3, with 7 nucleotides matching TRBD2. The TCR comes from a human donor who was either an allogeneic HSCT recipient or a stem cell or donor lymphocyte infusion donor (not recorded which). It is not recorded whose cells these are; they may come from a transplant donor. As DNA, the CDR3 is TGTGCCAGCAGCCCTCGGGGAGGGCCCTCGGATACGCAGTATTTT. Its protein product is CASSPRGGPSDTQYF.